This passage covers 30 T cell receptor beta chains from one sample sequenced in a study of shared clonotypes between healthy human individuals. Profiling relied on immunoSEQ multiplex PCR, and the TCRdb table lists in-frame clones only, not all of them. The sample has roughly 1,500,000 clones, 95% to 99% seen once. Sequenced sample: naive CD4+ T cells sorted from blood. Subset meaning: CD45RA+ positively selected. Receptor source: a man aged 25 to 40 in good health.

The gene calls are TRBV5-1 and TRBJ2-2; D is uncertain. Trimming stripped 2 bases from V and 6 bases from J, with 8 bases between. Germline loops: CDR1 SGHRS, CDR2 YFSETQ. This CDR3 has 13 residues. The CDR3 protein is CASSFVGSGELFF. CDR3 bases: TGCGCCAGCAGCTTTGTAGGATCCGGGGAGCTGTTTTTT.

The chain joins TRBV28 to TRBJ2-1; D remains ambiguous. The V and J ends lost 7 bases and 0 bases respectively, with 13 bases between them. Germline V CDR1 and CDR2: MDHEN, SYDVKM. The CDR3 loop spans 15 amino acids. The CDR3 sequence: CASTVIPTSYNEQFF. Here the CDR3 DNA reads TGTGCCAGCACCGTCATCCCTACCTCCTACAATGAGCAGTTCTTC.

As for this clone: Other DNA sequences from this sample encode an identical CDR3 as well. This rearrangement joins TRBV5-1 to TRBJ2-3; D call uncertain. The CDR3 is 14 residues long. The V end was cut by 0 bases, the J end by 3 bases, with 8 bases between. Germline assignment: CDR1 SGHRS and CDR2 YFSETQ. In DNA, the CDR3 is TGCGCCAGCAGCTTGGTTGTCGGGACAGATACGCAGTATTTT. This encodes CASSLVVGTDTQYF.

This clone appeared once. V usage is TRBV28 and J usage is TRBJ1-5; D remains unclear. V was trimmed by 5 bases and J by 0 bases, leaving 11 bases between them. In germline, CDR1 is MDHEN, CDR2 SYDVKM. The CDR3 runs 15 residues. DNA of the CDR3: TGTGCCAGCAGTCCGCCGGGAAGTAGCAATCAGCCCCAGCATTTT. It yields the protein CASSPPGSSNQPQHF.

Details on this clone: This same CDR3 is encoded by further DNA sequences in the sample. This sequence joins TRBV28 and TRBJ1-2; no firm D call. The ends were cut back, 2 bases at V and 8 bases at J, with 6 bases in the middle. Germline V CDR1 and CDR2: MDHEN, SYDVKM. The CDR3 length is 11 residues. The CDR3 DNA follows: TGTGCCAGCAGTTTAAGGAGCGGCTACACCTTC. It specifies CASSLRSGYTF.

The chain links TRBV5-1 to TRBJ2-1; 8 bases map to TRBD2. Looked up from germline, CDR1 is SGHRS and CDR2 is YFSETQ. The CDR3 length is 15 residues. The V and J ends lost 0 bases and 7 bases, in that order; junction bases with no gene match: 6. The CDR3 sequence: CASSLDGGRLNEQFF. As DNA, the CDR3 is TGCGCCAGCAGCTTGGACGGCGGGAGGTTGAATGAGCAGTTCTTC.

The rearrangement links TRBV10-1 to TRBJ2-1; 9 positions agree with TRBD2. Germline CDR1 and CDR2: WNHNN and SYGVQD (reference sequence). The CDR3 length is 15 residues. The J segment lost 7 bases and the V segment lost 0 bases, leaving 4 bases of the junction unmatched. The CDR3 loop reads CASSESLAGVNEQFF. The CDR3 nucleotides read TGCGCCAGCAGTGAGTCCTTAGCGGGAGTTAATGAGCAGTTCTTC.

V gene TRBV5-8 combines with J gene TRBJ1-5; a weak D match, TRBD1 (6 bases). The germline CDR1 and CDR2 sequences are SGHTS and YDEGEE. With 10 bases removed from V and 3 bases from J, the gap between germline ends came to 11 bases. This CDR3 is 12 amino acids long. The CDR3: CAGGGPNQPQHF. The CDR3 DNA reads TGTGCCGGAGGGGGGCCCAATCAGCCCCAGCATTTT.

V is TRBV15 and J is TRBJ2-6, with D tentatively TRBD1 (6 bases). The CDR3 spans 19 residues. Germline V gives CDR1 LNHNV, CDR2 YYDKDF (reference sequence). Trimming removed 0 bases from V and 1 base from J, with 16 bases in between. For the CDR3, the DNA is TGTGCCACCAGCAGAGACCAACAGGGTCTTGGTTCTGGGGCCAACGTCCTGACTTTC. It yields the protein CATSRDQQGLGSGANVLTF.

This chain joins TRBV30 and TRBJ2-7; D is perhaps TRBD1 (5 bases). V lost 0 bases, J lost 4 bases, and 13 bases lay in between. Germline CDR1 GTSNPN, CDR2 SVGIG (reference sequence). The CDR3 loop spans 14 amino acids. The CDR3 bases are TGTGCCTGGAGTGTAAAAGGGGCAAGTTACGAGCAGTACTTC. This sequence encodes CAWSVKGASYEQYF. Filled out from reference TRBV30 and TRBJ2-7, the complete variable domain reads SQTIHQWPATLVQPVGSPLSLECTVEGTSNPNLYWYRQAAGRGLQLLFYSVGIGQISSEVPQNLSASRPQDRQFILSSKKLLLSDSGFYLCAWSVKGASYEQYFGPGTRLTVT.

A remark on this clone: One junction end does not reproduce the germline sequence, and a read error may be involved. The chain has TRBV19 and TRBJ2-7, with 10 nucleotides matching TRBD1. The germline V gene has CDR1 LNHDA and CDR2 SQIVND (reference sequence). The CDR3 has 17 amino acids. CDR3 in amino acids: CASSTGTGVNGGYEQYF. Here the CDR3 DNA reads TGTGCCAGCAGTACCGGGACAGGGGTCAACGGGGGCTACGAGCAGTACTTC.

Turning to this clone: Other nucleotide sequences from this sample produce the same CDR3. CDR3 sequence reads: CASSPRVASYEQYF. CDR3 DNA: TGTGCCAGCTCACCAAGAGTAGCATCGTACGAGCAGTACTTC. This chain links TRBV18 with TRBJ2-7; D ambiguous. In germline, CDR1 is KGHSH, CDR2 LQKENI. Trimming pared 2 bases from V and 4 bases from J, leaving 12 bases between. This CDR3 contains 14 residues.

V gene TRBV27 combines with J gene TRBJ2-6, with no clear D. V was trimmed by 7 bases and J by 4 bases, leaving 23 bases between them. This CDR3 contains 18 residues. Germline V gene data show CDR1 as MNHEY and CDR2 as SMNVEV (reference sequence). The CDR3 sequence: CASTFSAGSRTGANVLTF. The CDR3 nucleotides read TGTGCCAGCACTTTTTCTGCAGGCTCCCGTACGGGGGCCAACGTCCTGACTTTC.

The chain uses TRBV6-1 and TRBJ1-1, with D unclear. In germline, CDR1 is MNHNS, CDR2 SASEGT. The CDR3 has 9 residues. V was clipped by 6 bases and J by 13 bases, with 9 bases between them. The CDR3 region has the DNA TGTGCCAGCAGGTCTTCGGATTTCTTT. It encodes CASRSSDFF.

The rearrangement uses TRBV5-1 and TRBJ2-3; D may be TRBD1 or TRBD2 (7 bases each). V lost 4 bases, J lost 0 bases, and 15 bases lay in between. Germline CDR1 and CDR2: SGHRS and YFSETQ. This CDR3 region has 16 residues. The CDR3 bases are TGCGCCAGCAGCACGCAGGGGGGGTCTAGCACAGATACGCAGTATTTT. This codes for CASSTQGGSSTDTQYF.

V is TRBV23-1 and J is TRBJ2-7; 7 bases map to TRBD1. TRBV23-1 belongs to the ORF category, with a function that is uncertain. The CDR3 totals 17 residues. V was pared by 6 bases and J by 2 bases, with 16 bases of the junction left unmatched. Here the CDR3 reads CASRQTQGYTNTYEQYF. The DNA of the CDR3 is TGCGCCAGCAGACAAACACAGGGGTACACCAACACCTACGAGCAGTACTTC.

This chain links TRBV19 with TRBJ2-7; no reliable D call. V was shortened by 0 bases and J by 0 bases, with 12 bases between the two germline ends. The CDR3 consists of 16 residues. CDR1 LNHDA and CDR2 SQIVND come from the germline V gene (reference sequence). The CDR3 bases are TGTGCCAGTAGTATAGATTGGCGTGAAGGCTCCTACGAGCAGTACTTC. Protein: CASSIDWREGSYEQYF.

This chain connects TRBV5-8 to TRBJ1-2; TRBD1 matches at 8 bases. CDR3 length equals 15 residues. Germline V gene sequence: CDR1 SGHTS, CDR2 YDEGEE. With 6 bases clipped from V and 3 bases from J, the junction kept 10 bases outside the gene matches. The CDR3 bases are TGTGCCAGCACCATGGAGACAGGGGCTTACTATGGCTACACCTTC. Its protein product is CASTMETGAYYGYTF.

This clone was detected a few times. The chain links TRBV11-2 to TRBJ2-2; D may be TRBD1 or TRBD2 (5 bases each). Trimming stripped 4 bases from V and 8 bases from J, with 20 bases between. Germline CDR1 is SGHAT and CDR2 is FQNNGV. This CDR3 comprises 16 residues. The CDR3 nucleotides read TGTGCCAGCAGCTCATACCGGGGCCGAATATCAGGGGAGCTGTTTTTT. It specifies CASSSYRGRISGELFF. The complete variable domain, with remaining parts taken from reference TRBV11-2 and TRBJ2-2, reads EAGVAQSPRYKIIEKRQSVAFWCNPISGHATLYWYQQILGQGPKLLIQFQNNGVVDDSQLPKDRFSAERLKGVDSTLKIQPAKLEDSAVYLCASSSYRGRISGELFFGEGSRLTVL.

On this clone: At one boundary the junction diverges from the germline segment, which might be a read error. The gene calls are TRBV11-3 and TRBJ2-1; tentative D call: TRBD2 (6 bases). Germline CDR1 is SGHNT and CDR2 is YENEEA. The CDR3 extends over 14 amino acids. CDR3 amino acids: CASSSRDSNNEQFF. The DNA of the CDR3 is TGTGCCAGCAGCTCTCGGGACTCCAACAATGAGCAGTTCTTC. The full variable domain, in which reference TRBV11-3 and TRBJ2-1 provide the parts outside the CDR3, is EAGVVQSPRYKIIEKKQPVAFWCNPISGHNTLYWYLQNLGQGPELLIRYENEEAVDDSQLPKDRFSAERLKGVDSTLKIQPAELGDSAVYLCASSSRDSNNEQFFGPGTRLTVL.

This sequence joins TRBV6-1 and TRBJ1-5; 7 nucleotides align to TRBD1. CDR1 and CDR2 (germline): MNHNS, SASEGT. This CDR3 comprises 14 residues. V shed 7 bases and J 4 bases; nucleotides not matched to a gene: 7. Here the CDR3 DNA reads TGTGCCAGCACCAGGGGGACACCGAATCAGCCCCAGCATTTT. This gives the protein CASTRGTPNQPQHF.

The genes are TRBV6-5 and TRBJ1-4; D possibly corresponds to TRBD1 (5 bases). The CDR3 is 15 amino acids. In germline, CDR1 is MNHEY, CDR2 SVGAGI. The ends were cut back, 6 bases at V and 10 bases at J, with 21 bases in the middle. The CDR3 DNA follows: TGTGCCAGCAGACAACCGGGACCGGCGCAGGGAAAACTGTTTTTT. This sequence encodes CASRQPGPAQGKLFF.

CDR3 DNA sequence: TGTGCCAGCAGTGGGGGTAGAGGGCAGGGTGCCGGGGAGCTGTTTTTT. It encodes CASSGGRGQGAGELFF. The chain has TRBV2 and TRBJ2-2; either TRBD1 or TRBD2 may supply D (5 bases each). CDR1 SNHLY and CDR2 FYNNEI come from the germline V gene. V lost 4 bases and J 6 bases, leaving 18 bases between the germline ends. CDR3 length: 16 amino acids.

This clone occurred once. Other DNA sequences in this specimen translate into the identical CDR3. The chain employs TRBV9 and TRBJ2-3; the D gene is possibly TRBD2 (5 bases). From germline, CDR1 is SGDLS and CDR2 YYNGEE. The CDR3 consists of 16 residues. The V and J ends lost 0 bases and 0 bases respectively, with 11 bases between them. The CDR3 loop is CASSVGLASSTDTQYF. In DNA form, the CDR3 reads TGTGCCAGCAGCGTAGGTCTAGCCAGTAGCACAGATACGCAGTATTTT.

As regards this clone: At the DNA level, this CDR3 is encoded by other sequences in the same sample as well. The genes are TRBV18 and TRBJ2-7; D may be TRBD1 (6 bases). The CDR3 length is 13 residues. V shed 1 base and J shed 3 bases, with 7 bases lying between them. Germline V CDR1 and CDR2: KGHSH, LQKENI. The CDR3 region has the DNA TGTGCCAGCTCACCACGGACAGACTACGAGCAGTACTTC. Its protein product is CASSPRTDYEQYF.

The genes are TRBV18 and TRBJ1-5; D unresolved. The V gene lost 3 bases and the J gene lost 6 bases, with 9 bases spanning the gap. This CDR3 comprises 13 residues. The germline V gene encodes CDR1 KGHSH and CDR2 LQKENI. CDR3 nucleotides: TGTGCCAGCTCACCGAGAGCGGGTCAGCCCCAGCATTTT. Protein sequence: CASSPRAGQPQHF. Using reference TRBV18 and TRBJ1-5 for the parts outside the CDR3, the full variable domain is NAGVMQNPRHLVRRRGQEARLRCSPMKGHSHVYWYRQLPEEGLKFMVYLQKENIIDESGMPKERFSAEFPKEGPSILRIQQVVRGDSAAYFCASSPRAGQPQHFGDGTRLSIL.

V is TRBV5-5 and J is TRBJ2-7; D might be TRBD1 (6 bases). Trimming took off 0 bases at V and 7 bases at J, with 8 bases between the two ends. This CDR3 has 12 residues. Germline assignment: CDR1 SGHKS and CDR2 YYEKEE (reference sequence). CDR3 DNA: TGTGCCAGCAGCTTGGGAGGGACAGAGCAGTACTTC. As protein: CASSLGGTEQYF.

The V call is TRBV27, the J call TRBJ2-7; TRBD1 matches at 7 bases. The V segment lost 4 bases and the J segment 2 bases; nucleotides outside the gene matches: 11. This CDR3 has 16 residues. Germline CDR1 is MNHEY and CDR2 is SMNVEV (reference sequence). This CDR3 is CASSSSGGRGPYEQYF. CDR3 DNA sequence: TGTGCCAGCAGTTCGTCAGGGGGTAGGGGCCCCTACGAGCAGTACTTC.

Here the CDR3 reads CASSQGGSNEQFF. The CDR3 DNA is TGCGCCAGCAGCCAAGGAGGGTCCAATGAGCAGTTCTTC. J is TRBJ2-1 and V is TRBV4-1, with D perhaps TRBD2 (5 bases). CDR1 MGHRA and CDR2 YSYEKL come from the germline V gene. V was clipped by 1 base and J by 6 bases, with 7 bases between them. This CDR3 is built from 13 residues.

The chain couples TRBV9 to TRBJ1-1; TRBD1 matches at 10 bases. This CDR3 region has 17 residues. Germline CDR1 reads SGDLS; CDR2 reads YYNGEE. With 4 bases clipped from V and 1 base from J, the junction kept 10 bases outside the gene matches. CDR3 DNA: TGTGCCAGCAGCCCCGACAGGGGGCGCCGCCCGAACACTGAAGCTTTCTTT. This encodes CASSPDRGRRPNTEAFF.